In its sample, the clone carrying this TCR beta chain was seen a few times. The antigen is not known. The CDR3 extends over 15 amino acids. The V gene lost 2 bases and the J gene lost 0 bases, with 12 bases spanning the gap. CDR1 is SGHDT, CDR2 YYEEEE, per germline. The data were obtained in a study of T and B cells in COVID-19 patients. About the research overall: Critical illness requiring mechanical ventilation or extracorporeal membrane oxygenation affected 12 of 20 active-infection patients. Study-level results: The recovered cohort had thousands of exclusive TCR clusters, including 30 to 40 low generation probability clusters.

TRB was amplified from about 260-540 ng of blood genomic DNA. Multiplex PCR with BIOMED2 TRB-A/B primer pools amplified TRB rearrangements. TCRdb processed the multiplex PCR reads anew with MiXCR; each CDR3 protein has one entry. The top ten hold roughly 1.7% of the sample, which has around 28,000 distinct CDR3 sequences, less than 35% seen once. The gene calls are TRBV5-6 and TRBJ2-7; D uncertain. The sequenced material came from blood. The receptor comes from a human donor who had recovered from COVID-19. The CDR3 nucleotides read TGTGCCAGCAGCTTTAGCTACCTGAGCTCCTACGAGCAGTACTTC. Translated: CASSFSYLSSYEQYF. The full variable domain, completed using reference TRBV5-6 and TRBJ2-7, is DAGVTQSPTHLIKTRGQQVTLRCSPKSGHDTVSWYQQALGQGPQFIFQYYEEEERQRGNFPDRFSGHQFPNYSSELNVNALLLGDSALYLCASSFSYLSSYEQYFGPGTRLTVT.